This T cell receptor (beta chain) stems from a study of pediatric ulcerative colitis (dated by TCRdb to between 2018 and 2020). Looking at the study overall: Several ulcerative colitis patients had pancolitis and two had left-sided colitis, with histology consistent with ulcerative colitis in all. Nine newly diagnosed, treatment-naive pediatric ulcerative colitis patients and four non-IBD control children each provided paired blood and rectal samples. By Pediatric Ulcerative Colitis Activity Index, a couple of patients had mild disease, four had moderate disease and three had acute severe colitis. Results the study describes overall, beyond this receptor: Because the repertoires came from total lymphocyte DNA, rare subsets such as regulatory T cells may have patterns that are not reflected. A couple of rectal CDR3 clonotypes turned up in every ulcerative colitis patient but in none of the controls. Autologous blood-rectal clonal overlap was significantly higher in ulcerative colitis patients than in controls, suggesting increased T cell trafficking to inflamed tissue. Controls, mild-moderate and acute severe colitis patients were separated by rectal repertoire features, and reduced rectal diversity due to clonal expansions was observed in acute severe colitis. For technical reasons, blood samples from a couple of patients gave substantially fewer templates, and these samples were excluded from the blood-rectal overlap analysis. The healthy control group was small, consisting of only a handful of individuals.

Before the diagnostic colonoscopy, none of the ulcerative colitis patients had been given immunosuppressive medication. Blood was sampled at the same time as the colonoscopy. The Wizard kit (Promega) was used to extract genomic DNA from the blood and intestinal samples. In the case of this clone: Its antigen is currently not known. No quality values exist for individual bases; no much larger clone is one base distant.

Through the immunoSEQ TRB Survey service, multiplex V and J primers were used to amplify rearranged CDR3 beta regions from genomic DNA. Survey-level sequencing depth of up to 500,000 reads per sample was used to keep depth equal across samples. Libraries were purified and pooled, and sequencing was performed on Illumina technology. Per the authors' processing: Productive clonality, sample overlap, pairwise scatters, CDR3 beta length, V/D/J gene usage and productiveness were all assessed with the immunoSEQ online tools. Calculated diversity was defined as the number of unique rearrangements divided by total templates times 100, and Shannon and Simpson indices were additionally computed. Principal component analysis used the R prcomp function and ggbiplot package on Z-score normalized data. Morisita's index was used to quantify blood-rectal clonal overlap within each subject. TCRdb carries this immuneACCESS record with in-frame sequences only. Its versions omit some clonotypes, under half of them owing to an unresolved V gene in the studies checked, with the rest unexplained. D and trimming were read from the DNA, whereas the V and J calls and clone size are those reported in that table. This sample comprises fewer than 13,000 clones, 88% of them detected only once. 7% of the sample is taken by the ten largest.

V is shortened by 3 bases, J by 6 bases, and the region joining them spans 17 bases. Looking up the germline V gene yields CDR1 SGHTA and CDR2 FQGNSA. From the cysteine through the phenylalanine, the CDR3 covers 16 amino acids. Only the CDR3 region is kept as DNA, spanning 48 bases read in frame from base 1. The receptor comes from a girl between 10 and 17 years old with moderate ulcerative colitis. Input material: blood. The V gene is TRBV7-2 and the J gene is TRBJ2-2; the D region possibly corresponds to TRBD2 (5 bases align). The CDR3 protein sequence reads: CASSLRVGGTAGELFF. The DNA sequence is TGTGCCAGCAGCTTGCGGGTCGGCGGCACAGCCGGGGAGCTGTTTTTT.